A selection of T cell receptor beta chains follows, all from one sample in a study of T cells in Graves' hyperthyroidism and ophthalmopathy. Using its own MiXCR run on the multiplex PCR reads, TCRdb lists one record per CDR3 protein. The table lists around 350,000 distinct CDR3 sequences, 20% to 25% of them singletons. The sequenced sample consisted of blood. Receptors originate from a man aged 45 to 65 with Graves' hyperthyroidism. CDR3s include the opening cysteine and the closing phenylalanine or tryptophan. The D gene is left open where the match is weak. A clone size is listed for some rows: how often the clone was seen (once, few, many), or a class if it is expanded.

>TRBV20-1|TRBD2|many|TRBJ2-5
CSARGGGHQETQYF
TGCAGTGCTAGAGGGGGGGGACACCAAGAGACCCAGTACTTC
>TRBV6-1|TRBD1|once|TRBJ1-5
CASSVIRQGAGGVHQPQHF
TGTGCCAGCAGTGTTATTCGACAGGGGGCTGGTGGTGTCCATCAGCCCCAGCATTTT
>TRBV11-2|.|many|TRBJ2-5
CASRGIQETQYF
TGTGCCAGCAGAGGGATCCAAGAGACCCAGTACTTC
>TRBV2|.|.|TRBJ2-7
CASRAWGATWAYEQYF
TGTGCCAGCAGGGCTTGGGGGGCCACCTGGGCCTACGAGCAGTACTTC
>TRBV20-1|TRBD2|.|TRBJ2-2
CSATGTITGELFF
TGCAGTGCCACCGGGACTATAACCGGGGAGCTGTTTTTT
>TRBV3-1|.|many|TRBJ2-5
CASSQGGVRETQYF
TGTGCCAGCAGCCAGGGGGGAGTCAGGGAGACCCAGTACTTC
>TRBV5-1|.|.|TRBJ2-7
CASSLASNSYEQYF
TGCGCCAGCAGCTTGGCTAGTAACTCCTACGAGCAGTACTTC
>TRBV29-1|TRBD1|.|TRBJ2-1
CSVGQGIGVDEQFF
TGCAGCGTGGGACAGGGAATAGGCGTGGATGAGCAGTTCTTC
>TRBV9|TRBD1|few|TRBJ2-5
CASSVGQGAQTQYF
TGTGCCAGCAGCGTAGGGCAGGGGGCGCAGACCCAGTACTTC
>TRBV2|TRBD1|many|TRBJ2-7
CASSGGDRGYEQYF
TGTGCCAGCAGTGGTGGAGACAGGGGGTACGAGCAGTACTTC
>TRBV20-1|TRBD1|.|TRBJ2-5
CSARGPRDRGETQYF
TGCAGTGCCCGCGGGCCCCGGGACAGGGGAGAGACCCAGTACTTC
>TRBV30|.|few|TRBJ2-1
CAWSRAQGNEQFF
TGTGCCTGGAGCCGAGCACAGGGTAATGAGCAGTTCTTC
>TRBV12-3/TRBV12-4|.|many|TRBJ2-7
CASSLVYEQYF
TGTGCCAGCAGCCTCGTTTACGAGCAGTACTTC
>TRBV2|TRBD2|.|TRBJ2-1
CASSASGRAHNVEQFF
TGTGCCAGCAGCGCTAGCGGGAGGGCCCACAATGTTGAGCAGTTCTTC
>TRBV19|TRBD1|.|TRBJ2-7
CASSIAQGTGHEQYF
TGTGCCAGTAGTATAGCCCAAGGGACAGGGCACGAGCAGTACTTC
>TRBV18|TRBD1|few|TRBJ1-5
CASSTGQGSQPQHF
TGTGCCAGCTCAACAGGACAGGGGAGTCAGCCCCAGCATTTT
>TRBV2|TRBD1|.|TRBJ2-1
CASSGRDRRNEQFF
TGTGCCAGCAGTGGCCGGGACAGGAGGAATGAGCAGTTCTTC
>TRBV2|.|few|TRBJ1-1
CASTQSGPTEASF
TGTGCCAGCACTCAGTCGGGACCCACTGAAGCTTCCTTT
>TRBV6-1|.|.|TRBJ2-5
CASSSAMGQETQYF
TGTGCCAGCAGTTCCGCAATGGGGCAAGAGACCCAGTACTTC
>TRBV2|.|.|TRBJ2-1
CASSDLGQEGRSYNEQFF
TGTGCCAGCAGTGACCTCGGGCAGGAGGGCCGGTCCTACAATGAGCAGTTCTTC
>TRBV12-3/TRBV12-4|TRBD1|.|TRBJ1-1
CASSPQGAGTEAFF
TGTGCCAGCAGTCCCCAGGGGGCAGGCACTGAAGCTTTCTTT
>TRBV7-2|.|.|TRBJ2-1
CASSFEDSSYNEQFF
TGTGCCAGCAGCTTCGAGGACAGCTCCTACAATGAGCAGTTCTTC
>TRBV6-5|TRBD1|.|TRBJ1-1
CASSYSIRDRVRGTEAFF
TGTGCCAGCAGTTACTCGATCCGGGACAGGGTGAGAGGAACTGAAGCTTTCTTT
>TRBV24-1|.|few|TRBJ1-2
CATSDLAFSNYGYTF
TGTGCCACCAGTGATTTGGCTTTTTCCAACTATGGCTACACCTTC
>TRBV11-2|.|many|TRBJ2-5
CASSFIGVETQYF
TGTGCCAGCAGCTTTATCGGAGTAGAGACCCAGTACTTC
>TRBV7-6|.|few|TRBJ2-5
CASSPGHRETQYF
TGTGCCAGCAGCCCGGGACACCGAGAGACCCAGTACTTC
>TRBV28|.|.|TRBJ2-7
CVSSLTGTSEQYF
TGTGTCAGCAGTTTAACCGGCACCTCTGAGCAGTACTTC
>TRBV10-3|TRBD1|.|TRBJ1-1
CAISGLRQGTFF
TGTGCCATCAGTGGGTTAAGACAGGGAACTTTCTTT
>TRBV11-1|.|many|TRBJ2-7
CASSLARTNEQYF
TGTGCCAGCAGCTTAGCCAGGACAAACGAGCAGTACTTC
>TRBV4-2|.|.|TRBJ2-7
CASSQETRQTYEQYF
TGTGCCAGCAGCCAAGAGACACGGCAGACCTACGAGCAGTACTTC
>TRBV12-3/TRBV12-4|.|few|TRBJ2-1
CASSSHPGEQFF
TGTGCCAGCAGTTCTCACCCTGGAGAGCAGTTCTTC
>TRBV20-1|.|.|TRBJ2-3
CSARDHGGRTDTQYF
TGCAGTGCTAGAGATCATGGGGGGAGGACAGATACGCAGTATTTT
>TRBV6-1|.|few|TRBJ1-4
CASSDEVQGSSEKLFF
TGTGCCAGCAGTGACGAGGTACAGGGAAGTTCTGAAAAACTGTTTTTT